This entry lists 32 T cell receptor beta chains sequenced from one sample in a study of shared clonotypes between healthy human individuals. TCRdb keeps only in-frame clones here, not all; method: immunoSEQ multiplex PCR. Here the sample spans 2 million to 2.5 million clones, under 95% being singletons. Sequencing was performed on naive CD4+ T cells from PBMCs. Subset defined: CD45RA+ positively selected. These receptor sequences come from a man in his late teens or twenties in good health. Some clones in this sample may be carry-over from other donors' samples.

J is TRBJ1-1 and V is TRBV27, with D unclear. This CDR3 region has 14 residues. Trimming removed 5 bases at V and 5 bases at J, with 15 bases between. Germline V gives CDR1 MNHEY, CDR2 SMNVEV (reference sequence). CDR3 coding DNA: TGTGCCAGCAGTGGTCGGATCGGACGAACTGAAGCTTTCTTT. Its protein is CASSGRIGRTEAFF.

The rearrangement uses TRBV29-1 and TRBJ1-1; TRBD1 aligns across 10 bases. The V segment lost 6 bases and the J segment 7 bases; nucleotides outside the gene matches: 8. The germline gives CDR1 SQVTM, CDR2 ANQGSEA. The CDR3 consists of 13 residues. The CDR3 nucleotides read TGCAGCGTCAGGGGACAGGGGTACGGTGAAGCTTTCTTT. It codes for CSVRGQGYGEAFF. The full variable domain, completed using reference TRBV29-1 and TRBJ1-1, is SAVISQKPSRDICQRGTSLTIQCQVDSQVTMMFWYRQQPGQSLTLIATANQGSEATYESGFVIDKFPISRPNLTFSTLTVSNMSPEDSSIYLCSVRGQGYGEAFFGQGTRLTVV.

The chain joins TRBV5-4 to TRBJ1-1; D is unresolved. Looked up from germline, CDR1 is SGHNT and CDR2 is YYREEE (reference sequence). This CDR3 has 12 residues. Trimming removed 4 bases at V and 0 bases at J, with 4 bases between. The chain's CDR3 is CASSPLNTEAFF. The CDR3, as DNA: TGTGCCAGCAGCCCGTTGAACACTGAAGCTTTCTTT. The full variable domain, rest sourced from reference TRBV5-4 and TRBJ1-1, is ETGVTQSPTHLIKTRGQQVTLRCSSQSGHNTVSWYQQALGQGPQFIFQYYREEENGRGNFPPRFSGLQFPNYSSELNVNALELDDSALYLCASSPLNTEAFFGQGTRLTVV.

This chain links TRBV7-3 with TRBJ2-4; 7 bases fit TRBD1. The germline V gene encodes CDR1 SGHTA and CDR2 FQGTGA. The CDR3 spans 15 residues. V lost 2 bases to trimming and J lost 5 bases; unmatched junction nucleotides: 6. DNA of the CDR3: TGTGCCAGCAGCTTACGTCCAGGGGGAGAAAACATTCAGTACTTC. It encodes CASSLRPGGENIQYF.

V gene TRBV28 combines with J gene TRBJ1-2, with D possibly matching TRBD1 (5 bases). V lost 1 base to trimming and J lost 4 bases, with 10 bases between them. CDR1 MDHEN and CDR2 SYDVKM come from the germline V gene. The CDR3 is 14 residues long. The CDR3 DNA is TGTGCCAGCAGTTTATTGGGTGACAGCTATGGCTACACCTTC. Residues: CASSLLGDSYGYTF.

The V call is TRBV18, the J call TRBJ2-1; either TRBD1 or TRBD2 may supply D (5 bases each). CDR3 length: 18 amino acids. Germline V lookup: CDR1 KGHSH, CDR2 LQKENI. The V gene lost 0 bases and the J gene lost 14 bases, with 29 bases spanning the gap. The CDR3 DNA reads TGTGCCAGCTCACCACCAAGCTTGAGGGGTGTCGGTCTTGCGCACGAGTTCTTC. Amino acids: CASSPPSLRGVGLAHEFF. The variable domain in full, with the rest retrieved from reference TRBV18 and TRBJ2-1, is NAGVMQNPRHLVRRRGQEARLRCSPMKGHSHVYWYRQLPEEGLKFMVYLQKENIIDESGMPKERFSAEFPKEGPSILRIQQVVRGDSAAYFCASSPPSLRGVGLAHEFFGPGTRLTVL.

The chain joins TRBV7-3 to TRBJ2-2, with 7 nucleotides matching TRBD2. The CDR3 has 18 amino acids. Germline V gene sequence: CDR1 SGHTA, CDR2 FQGTGA. V lost 5 bases and J lost 0; bases outside the gene matches: 12. CDR3 amino acids: CASSAHDLAVSNTGELFF. CDR3 DNA sequence: TGTGCCAGCAGCGCCCATGACCTAGCGGTTTCGAACACCGGGGAGCTGTTTTTT.

V gene TRBV4-3 combines with J gene TRBJ2-6; no reliable D call. V shed 0 bases and J shed 0 bases, with 12 bases lying between them. In germline, CDR1 is LGHNA, CDR2 YSLEER. CDR3 length equals 18 residues. The CDR3 DNA sequence: TGCGCCAGCAGCCAAGATTTTGCCGGCGGCTCTGGGGCCAACGTCCTGACTTTC. Translated: CASSQDFAGGSGANVLTF.

This sequence joins TRBV5-1 and TRBJ2-1, with 10 bases lining up with TRBD2. Trimming removed 0 bases from V and 3 bases from J; junction bases left unmatched: 12. This CDR3 comprises 19 residues. CDR1 SGHRS and CDR2 YFSETQ come from the germline V gene. The chain's CDR3 is CASSLGASGSHAHYNEQFF. DNA of the CDR3: TGCGCCAGCAGCTTGGGCGCTAGCGGGAGCCACGCTCACTACAATGAGCAGTTCTTC.

The chain links TRBV7-9 to TRBJ1-1; D is undetermined. This CDR3 is 13 amino acids long. Between the trimmed V and J ends, which lost 5 bases and 4 bases, there was a span of 11 bases. In germline, CDR1 is SEHNR, CDR2 FQNEAQ (reference sequence). The CDR3 bases are TGTGCCAGCAGCCGGTATGGGAGCACTGAAGCTTTCTTT. Protein sequence: CASSRYGSTEAFF. Combining the CDR3 with reference TRBV7-9 and TRBJ1-1 gives the whole variable domain DTGVSQNPRHKITKRGQNVTFRCDPISEHNRLYWYRQTLGQGPEFLTYFQNEAQLEKSRLLSDRFSAERPKGSFSTLEIQRTEQGDSAMYLCASSRYGSTEAFFGQGTRLTVV.

Only one count was recorded for this clone. Distinct nucleotide sequences in the sample also encode this CDR3. This chain joins TRBV2 and TRBJ2-5, with D perhaps given as TRBD1 or TRBD2 (5 bases each). V lost 2 bases, J lost 5 bases, and 9 bases lay in between. CDR3 size: 13 residues. Germline assignment: CDR1 SNHLY and CDR2 FYNNEI. CDR3 protein: CASSERDRETQYF. For the CDR3, the DNA is TGTGCCAGCAGTGAAAGGGACCGTGAGACCCAGTACTTC.

The chain recombines TRBV6-1 with TRBJ1-4; no clear D. Germline values: CDR1 MNHNS, CDR2 SASEGT. CDR3 length: 10 amino acids. V lost 8 bases, J lost 6 bases, and 4 bases lay in between. CDR3 nucleotides: TGTGCCAGCGGAGATGAAAAACTGTTTTTT. As protein: CASGDEKLFF.

The V call is TRBV4-1, the J call TRBJ2-1; 9 nucleotides align to TRBD2. Germline CDR1 is MGHRA and CDR2 is YSYEKL. This CDR3 spans 18 amino acids. V shed 3 bases and J 7 bases; nucleotides not matched to a gene: 16. CDR3 bases: TGCGCCAGCAGCCAGGGTTCGGTGGCGGGAGGGCCTGAAAATGAGCAGTTCTTC. Protein product: CASSQGSVAGGPENEQFF.

This sequence joins TRBV18 and TRBJ2-2; tentatively, D is TRBD2 (6 bases). The CDR3 runs to 17 residues. Germline V gives CDR1 KGHSH, CDR2 LQKENI. With 3 bases removed from V and 2 bases from J, the gap between germline ends came to 16 bases. CDR3 coding DNA: TGTGCCAGCTCACCTTACATCGGGACTTTTAACACCGGGGAGCTGTTTTTT. As protein: CASSPYIGTFNTGELFF.

This chain links TRBV7-3 with TRBJ2-4, with D maybe TRBD2 (5 bases). V was cut by 5 bases and J by 7 bases, with 15 bases left in between. In germline, CDR1 is SGHTA, CDR2 FQGTGA. The CDR3 consists of 14 residues. CDR3 amino acids: CASSPSSGSNIQYF. CDR3 sequence (DNA): TGTGCCAGCAGCCCGAGTTCGGGGAGTAACATTCAGTACTTC.

The gene calls are TRBV5-1 and TRBJ2-2; TRBD1 matches 9 bases. V shed 5 bases and J 4 bases; nucleotides not matched to a gene: 3. The V gene's germline CDR1 is SGHRS and CDR2 YFSETQ. This CDR3 comprises 14 residues. Written as DNA, the CDR3 is TGCGCCAGCAGGACAGGGGGACCCACCGGGGAGCTGTTTTTT. Translated: CASRTGGPTGELFF.

The genes are TRBV30 and TRBJ2-5; TRBD1 is a possible D gene (6 bases). With the DNA end fitting TRBJ2-7 better, the J assignment may be wrong. CDR1 and CDR2 from the germline V gene are GTSNPN and SVGIG (reference sequence). This CDR3 region has 13 residues. The CDR3 region is CAWSSDRSYEQYF. In DNA, the CDR3 is TGTGCCTGGAGTTCCGACAGGTCCTACGAGCAGTACTTC.

A word on this clone: Other DNA sequences of this sample code for an identical CDR3. V and J are TRBV30 and TRBJ2-7; 9 bases fit TRBD2. The CDR3 runs 14 residues. With 3 bases clipped from V and 0 bases from J, the junction kept 3 bases outside the gene matches. The V gene's germline CDR1 is GTSNPN and CDR2 SVGIG (reference sequence). In DNA form, the CDR3 reads TGTGCCTGGAGCGTTAGCGGGAGCTCCTACGAGCAGTACTTC. It is translated as CAWSVSGSSYEQYF.

The chain has TRBV6-6 and TRBJ2-4, with 7 positions matching TRBD1. Per germline, CDR1 MNHNY and CDR2 SVGAGI (reference sequence). The CDR3 is made up of 15 amino acids. Unmatched junction bases numbered 7, after V lost 5 bases and J lost 3 bases. The CDR3 sequence is CASSTPGTVKNIQYF. The CDR3, as DNA: TGTGCCAGCAGTACCCCCGGGACAGTCAAAAACATTCAGTACTTC.

This chain links TRBV19 with TRBJ1-5; D remains unclear. V was pared by 5 bases and J by 7 bases, with 21 bases between. Germline V gene data show CDR1 as LNHDA and CDR2 as SQIVND (reference sequence). This CDR3 is 16 amino acids long. CDR3 in amino acids: CASSPRFVHGGQPQHF. As DNA, the CDR3 is TGTGCCAGTAGTCCGCGTTTTGTACACGGAGGGCAGCCCCAGCATTTT.

This chain connects TRBV10-3 to TRBJ1-3; 7 nucleotides align to TRBD1. Germline V lookup: CDR1 ENHRY, CDR2 SYGVKD. Trimming removed 6 bases from V and 2 bases from J; junction bases left unmatched: 10. CDR3 length equals 16 residues. Here the CDR3 DNA reads TGTGCCATCAGGGTTGTAGACAGGGCGGCTGGAAACACCATATATTTT. This codes for CAIRVVDRAAGNTIYF.

In the case of this clone: Other DNA sequences in this sample translate to the same CDR3. The V call is TRBV7-2, the J call TRBJ1-5; maybe TRBD1 (6 bases). The CDR3 length is 13 residues. CDR1 and CDR2 from the germline V gene are SGHTA and FQGNSA. The germline V and J ends were trimmed by 1 base and 5 bases, with 6 bases remaining between them. The CDR3 nucleotides read TGTGCCAGCAGCTTAGGACAGGATCAGCCCCAGCATTTT. It codes for CASSLGQDQPQHF.

The genes are TRBV7-9 and TRBJ2-1; D is perhaps TRBD2 (6 bases). The length of the CDR3 is 17 residues. Trimming left V 4 bases short and J 1 base short, with 17 bases between. Germline lookup yields CDR1 SEHNR and CDR2 FQNEAQ (reference sequence). This CDR3 is CASSSHWGRSSYNEQFF. Here the CDR3 DNA reads TGTGCCAGCAGCTCCCATTGGGGGAGGAGTTCCTACAATGAGCAGTTCTTC.

Note on this clone: The same CDR3 can be traced to other DNA sequences in this sample. The rearrangement joins TRBV29-1 to TRBJ1-1, with D possibly being TRBD1 (5 bases). The CDR3 contains 14 residues. The germline CDR1 and CDR2 sequences are SQVTM and ANQGSEA. V was clipped by 1 base and J by 5 bases, with 14 bases between them. CDR3 bases: TGCAGCGTTGAAGGCCGGGGCGGGAATACTGAAGCTTTCTTT. Translated, it gives CSVEGRGGNTEAFF.

Comment on this clone: The sample holds other DNA sequences that translate to the same CDR3. This chain connects TRBV2 to TRBJ2-2; D call uncertain. CDR1 is SNHLY, CDR2 FYNNEI, per germline. The CDR3 runs to 14 residues. V was cut by 6 bases and J by 0 bases, with 8 bases left in between. DNA for the CDR3: TGTGCCAGCAGGAGAGAGGCGAACACCGGGGAGCTGTTTTTT. It translates to CASRREANTGELFF.

The rearrangement links TRBV5-1 to TRBJ2-5; 9 bases align to TRBD2. Germline assignment: CDR1 SGHRS and CDR2 YFSETQ. The CDR3 totals 16 residues. J gave up 5 bases and V 2 bases, and 10 bases lay outside the gene matches. The CDR3 DNA follows: TGCGCCAGCAGCTTCTCGGGCGGGAGGGCCGGGGAGACCCAGTACTTC. Translation: CASSFSGGRAGETQYF.

The gene calls are TRBV28 and TRBJ2-7; 7 nucleotides align to TRBD1. The CDR3 has 13 residues. Germline CDR1 MDHEN, CDR2 SYDVKM. The J segment lost 1 base and the V segment lost 8 bases, leaving 5 bases of the junction unmatched. This CDR3 is CASQPGQSYEQYF. In DNA, the CDR3 is TGTGCCAGCCAGCCGGGACAGTCCTACGAGCAGTACTTC.

The chain recombines TRBV14 with TRBJ2-5, with D unresolved. From germline, CDR1 is SGHDN and CDR2 FVKESK. The ends were cut back, 1 base at V and 4 bases at J, with 10 bases in the middle. CDR3 size: 14 residues. The CDR3 DNA reads TGTGCCAGCAGCCAAGGTCCACCAGGAGAGACCCAGTACTTC. Residues: CASSQGPPGETQYF.

This rearrangement joins TRBV6-4 to TRBJ2-1; D is perhaps TRBD2 (6 bases). From germline, CDR1 is MRHNA and CDR2 SNTAGT. CDR3 length equals 15 residues. Trimming shortened V by 0 bases and J by 8 bases, and 14 bases separated the two germline ends. CDR3 nucleotides: TGTGCCAGCAGTGACTCGATCGGGAGAGGCTATGAGCAGTTCTTC. Translation gives CASSDSIGRGYEQFF.

The chain has TRBV10-1 and TRBJ1-2; 8 bases map to TRBD1. The CDR3 is 12 amino acids. Germline values: CDR1 WNHNN, CDR2 SYGVQD (reference sequence). Trimming took 5 bases from V and 11 from J; bases not matched to a gene: 7. Here the CDR3 reads CASSPGDRPYTF. CDR3 bases: TGCGCCAGCAGTCCCGGGGACAGGCCTTACACCTTC.

This clone has just a few counts. V usage is TRBV6-5 and J usage is TRBJ1-1; 8 nucleotides line up with TRBD1. V lost 4 bases to trimming and J lost 8 bases; unmatched junction nucleotides: 6. Germline V gives CDR1 MNHEY, CDR2 SVGAGI. CDR3 length equals 13 residues. CDR3 in amino acids: CASSSFRDREAFF. The CDR3 DNA follows: TGTGCCAGCAGTTCTTTTCGGGACAGGGAAGCTTTCTTT.

This CDR3 is CASSQRLPDTQYF. The CDR3 nucleotides read TGTGCCAGCAGCCAAAGACTCCCAGATACGCAGTATTTT. J is TRBJ2-3 and V is TRBV14; D is ambiguous. V lost 2 bases and J lost 4, with 7 bases in between. CDR3 length equals 13 residues. Germline-derived CDR1 and CDR2 are SGHDN and FVKESK.